This TCR beta chain was sequenced in a study of T cells after yellow fever vaccination. TCRdb used MiXCR to reprocess the 5' RACE reads, holding one entry per CDR3 protein. The table records 600,000 to 750,000 distinct CDR3 sequences, roughly an eighth of them present only once. This TCR was recovered from a man aged 30 to 39 who received the YFV17D yellow fever vaccine. This sample comprised PBMCs, obtained on the day of the yellow fever booster vaccination.

CDR3 loop: CASSFVTSRADTQYF. CDR3 sequence (DNA): TGTGCCAGCAGCTTCGTTACTAGCAGGGCAGATACGCAGTATTTT. This chain links TRBV11-2 with TRBJ2-3, with D possibly being TRBD2 (6 bases). Trimming left V 3 bases short and J 4 bases short, with 14 bases between. The CDR3 spans 15 residues. CDR1 and CDR2 from the germline V gene are SGHAT and FQNNGV.